In its sample, the clone carrying this T cell receptor beta chain was seen a few times. The antigen remains undetermined. The data were taken from a study of cytomegalovirus exposure and HLA in healthy donors. Regarding the study as a whole: Segments of the TCR beta V type were, in most cases, productive about 87% or about 30% of the time in an earlier analysis. Most subjects' HLA-A and HLA-B alleles were reportedly predicted from TCR beta sequences. For presence/absence analyses, sequencing depth was assumed to be roughly uniform across donors. It was reported that the classifier diagnosed cytomegalovirus status with high specificity and sensitivity in both the original and validation cohorts.

From germline, CDR1 is SGHDT and CDR2 YYEEEE. Trimming shortened V by 0 bases and J by 0 bases, and 18 bases separated the two germline ends. The CDR3 has 18 amino acids. The study ran its PCR with 60 Vbeta and 13 Jbeta primers. Only in-frame clones appear in the TCRdb table, and some are missing; sequencing was by immunoSEQ multiplex PCR. Of some 87,000 clones listed, about two thirds are singletons. This chain uses TRBV5-6 with TRBJ1-1; no clear D. The clonotype originates from a woman younger than 45 in good health and CMV-seropositive. The sample was PBMCs. CDR3 sequence (DNA): TGTGCCAGCAGCTTGGCCGGAGATACCTTACCCATGAACACTGAAGCTTTCTTT. Translating it yields CASSLAGDTLPMNTEAFF.